This T cell receptor beta chain was identified during a study of blood T cells in healthy people across ages. Trimming took 5 bases from V and 1 from J, leaving 8 bases between them. The CDR3 contains 13 residues. CDR1 MNHEY and CDR2 SVGAGI come from the germline V gene. It was with a sample-barcoded 5' primer and a J-beta primer mix that a second PCR of roughly 6 to 12 cycles was run. One entry per CDR3 protein results from TCRdb running MiXCR on the 5' RACE reads. The sample has about 640,000 distinct CDR3 sequences, around three fifths seen once. Study results and limitations: Those diversity estimates obtained from one million T cells were thought to be underestimates. Long-lived donors had more naive CD4+ cells and higher diversity than aged donors. Expanded clonotype shifts may have been confounded, as the donors had an unknown CMV status.

No fewer than 6 micrograms of total RNA were isolated from every sample. This clonotype appeared a few times. Antigen: not known. V is TRBV6-5 and J is TRBJ2-5; no clear D. Material: blood. The source of this sequence is a man aged 55 to 70 in good health. In nucleotides, the CDR3 is TGTGCCAGCAGTGACGGCAGCCAAGAGACCCAGTACTTC. Its protein is CASSDGSQETQYF.